This T cell receptor (beta chain) appears in the sequencing data of a study of T cells after yellow fever vaccination (dated by TCRdb to about 2019). The study in broad terms: The SMART-Seq v4 Ultra Low Input RNA kit was used to prepare libraries from fractions with low cell numbers. To follow T-cell clones before and after primary and booster YFV17D yellow fever vaccination, bulk TCR alpha and beta repertoires were sequenced over time. Blood was collected at multiple timepoints before and after primary and secondary immunization, and bulk PBMC replicates and cell subsets were isolated. Two healthy male donors, one aged 18 to 30 and one aged 30 to 40 years, were included in the cohort.

This clonotype was picked up many times. Its antigen is currently not known. Per-nucleotide qualities are absent, and no much larger clonotype sits a single base away. The CDR3 runs 16 amino acids, cysteine and phenylalanine included. The sequence is cut down to CDR3 DNA, 48 bases in frame from base 1. CDR1 and CDR2 are drawn from the germline V gene: LGHNA, YSLEER. Trimming removed 3 bases from V and 6 bases from J, leaving 20 bases between the germline ends. The treatment or condition label on this specimen signifies: live attenuated yellow fever vaccine strain. PBMCs were isolated from peripheral blood using a standard Ficoll-Paque protocol. CD4 and CD8 T-cell fractions were isolated with Dynabeads CD4 and CD8 positive selection kits. TriZol was used to extract RNA from bulk PBMCs, from CD4 and CD8 fractions, and from dextramer-positive and dextramer-negative fractions. TCRdb lists the instrument as Illumina NovaSeq 6000. TCR cDNA was made using 5'RACE template switching, a step that added a universal primer site and unique molecular identifiers. Priming for cDNA synthesis came from both the TCR alpha and TCR beta constant segments. Library amplification used two PCR steps, and the second PCR step added sample barcodes and sequencing adapters. Sequencing of libraries was performed on Illumina HiSeq 2500 (2x100 bp) or NovaSeq (2x150 bp). In the source study's methods: MIGEC was used to demultiplex reads and collapse the reads into UMI consensus sequences, and MiXCR was used for V(D)J alignment. Using edgeR on replicate PBMC samples, clonotypes were called vaccine-responding if FDR was below 0.01 and the log2 fold change was above 5 up to day 15. Each bulk clonotype was labeled CD4 or CD8 based on which sequenced repertoire, CD4 or CD8, contained the clonotype at higher abundance. The public reads were reprocessed in TCRdb via fastp at Q25 and MiXCR, keeping in-frame beta chains. Rows merge per CDR3 protein into single entries with the most common DNA and genes. TCRdb, not the original authors, processed these V and J calls. This sample is represented by approximately 330,000 distinct CDR3 sequences; around 12% of them were singletons. 3.2% of the sample belongs to the ten largest clones.

What the research found in general, with its limitations: Most clones expanded after primary vaccination (96% of CD4 and 80% to 90% of CD8) were re-detected after the booster, suggesting that broad memory maintenance occurred. The secondary T-cell response was weaker than the primary response but faster, peaking on day 5 instead of day 15. Only a couple of donors were included in the study, so the extent to which the findings can be generalized is limited. A small share of clonotypes was detected in both CD4 and CD8 compartments, with the overlap likely arising from convergent recombination. Because abundant contaminating clonotypes from the bulk population could be contained in FACS-sorted repertoires, computational filtering was required.

This receptor was identified in a young man who received the YFV17D yellow fever vaccine. The sequence joins TRBV4-3 to TRBJ1-2, with no D gene named confidently. The sequenced sample was CD4+ T cells sorted from PBMCs, obtained 15 days after the yellow fever booster vaccination. The CDR3 amino acid sequence is: CASSQAPVGPKDGYTF. The sequence in DNA is TGCGCCAGCAGCCAGGCGCCTGTGGGTCCGAAGGATGGCTACACCTTC.